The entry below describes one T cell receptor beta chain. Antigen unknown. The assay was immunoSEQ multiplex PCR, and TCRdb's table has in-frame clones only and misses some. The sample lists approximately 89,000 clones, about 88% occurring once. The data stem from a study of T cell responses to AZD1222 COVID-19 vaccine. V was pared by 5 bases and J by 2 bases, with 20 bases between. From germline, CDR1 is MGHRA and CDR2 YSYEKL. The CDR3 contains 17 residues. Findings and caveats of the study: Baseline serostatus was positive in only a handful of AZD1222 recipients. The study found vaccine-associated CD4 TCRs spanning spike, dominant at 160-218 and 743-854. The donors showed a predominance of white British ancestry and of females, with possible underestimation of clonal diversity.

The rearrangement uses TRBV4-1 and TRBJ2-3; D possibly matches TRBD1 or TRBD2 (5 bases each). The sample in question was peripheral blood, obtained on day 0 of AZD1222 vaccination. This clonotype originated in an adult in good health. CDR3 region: CASSDSGTGPDTDTQYF. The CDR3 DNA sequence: TGCGCCAGCAGCGACTCCGGGACCGGGCCAGACACAGATACGCAGTATTTT.